This TCR beta chain emerged from a study of T cells in localized non-small cell lung cancer. CDR3 length: 14 residues. Trimming took 3 bases from V and 2 from J, leaving 14 bases between them. CDR1 and CDR2 (germline): GTSNPN, SVGIG (reference sequence). As concerns this clone: Antigen: not known.

Measured with immunoSEQ multiplex PCR; TCRdb has only the in-frame clones, and not every one. The sample contains about 33,000 clones, roughly 87% of which appear only once. Study observations and caveats: Sequencing was limited to one tumor region, leaving the possibility of heterogeneity open. Density of T cells in blood, when higher, went with longer overall survival.

The sequence was obtained from a man aged 35-69 years with stage III lung adenocarcinoma. V and J are TRBV30 and TRBJ2-7, with D maybe TRBD1 (6 bases). The sequencing here drew on peripheral blood mononuclear cells, taken before any cancer treatment. The CDR3 coding sequence is TGTGCCTGGAGCAGGGGACGGCGGGCCTACGAGCAGTACTTC. Translation gives CAWSRGRRAYEQYF.